Following are 2 T cell receptor beta chains from one sample sequenced in a study of breast tumors, draining lymph nodes, adjacent tissues (dated by TCRdb to the mid-2010s). To prepare the library, multiplex PCR was applied. TCRdb records Illumina HiSeq 2000 as the sequencer. In-frame beta chains were kept once TCRdb had trimmed the public reads at Q25 with fastp and called clones with MiXCR. Entries are consolidated by CDR3 protein sequence, retaining the most common genes and DNA. The sample profile shows 20,000 to 30,000 distinct CDR3 sequences; 23% of them were found once. About 13% of the sample is held by the ten biggest clonotypes. Sequenced material: breast tumor tissue. The receptors were sampled from a female donor with breast cancer. Some clones in this sample may be carry-over from other donors' samples.

At least ten counts were recorded for this clonotype. This chain uses TRBV6-6 with TRBJ1-5, with 8 positions matching TRBD1. The V gene end was trimmed by 0 bases and the J gene end by 4 bases; junction bases not matched to a gene: 8. Germline V gives CDR1 MNHNY, CDR2 SVGAGI (reference sequence). The CDR3 has 17 residues. The CDR3 DNA follows: TGTGCCAGCAGTTACTCGATTAGGCGGACAGGGAATCAGCCCCAGCATTTT. This sequence encodes CASSYSIRRTGNQPQHF.

This clonotype was observed at least ten times. CDR3 nucleotides: TGTGCCAGCAGTCGGGACAGGGGGCCAACCGGGGAGCTGTTTTTT. Translation gives CASSRDRGPTGELFF. V is TRBV6-5 and J is TRBJ2-2; 12 nucleotides align to TRBD1. Germline lookup yields CDR1 MNHEY and CDR2 SVGAGI. V shed 5 bases, J shed 5 bases, and the junction held 3 bases outside the gene matches. The CDR3 contains 15 residues.